The subject of this entry is one T cell receptor beta chain. The CDR3 contains 15 residues. Germline values: CDR1 LGHDT, CDR2 YNNKEL (reference sequence). V shed 6 bases, J shed 6 bases, and the junction held 11 bases outside the gene matches. The record originates from a study of read filtering for tumor transcriptome and immune sequencing. The library was built from roughly 400 ng RNA with molecular barcoded adaptors for alpha/delta and beta/gamma chains. TCRdb passed the reads through MiXCR, listing each CDR3 protein once. The table has 90,000 or so distinct CDR3 sequences, approximately 21% seen once.

V and J are TRBV3-1 and TRBJ2-5; 9 positions match TRBD1. This clonotype originated in a donor at least 40 years old with multiple myeloma. Sequenced input: a population of CD138-negative cells sorted from bone marrow. CDR3: CASRQRGQGVQTQYF. The DNA of the CDR3 is TGTGCCAGCAGGCAAAGGGGACAGGGTGTCCAGACCCAGTACTTC.